These 5 T cell receptor beta chains originate from one sample sequenced in a study of T-cell reconstitution after alpha-beta-depleted transplantation in children. It was with unique molecular identifiers that the TCRbeta library was prepared. TCRdb independently ran MiXCR on the PCR reads; one entry per CDR3 protein. The data show 300,000 or so distinct CDR3 sequences, more than 20% seen once. This sample comprised PBMCs, mostly from graft donor cells, obtained 180 days after TCRalphabeta/CD19-depleted stem cell transplant. The receptor set was obtained from a male patient between 10 and 17 years old who had a stem cell transplant for acute lymphoblastic leukemia, so the T cells may come from the graft donor.

The genes are TRBV2 and TRBJ2-7; the D gene is possibly TRBD1 (6 bases). Germline V gives CDR1 SNHLY, CDR2 FYNNEI. The CDR3 spans 15 residues. Trimming took off 6 bases at V and 1 base at J, with 16 bases between the two ends. The CDR3 loop reads CASRDGRTASYEQYF. CDR3 DNA: TGTGCCAGCAGGGACGGACGGACAGCATCCTACGAGCAGTACTTC.

V is TRBV7-9 and J is TRBJ1-4; 9 nucleotides align to TRBD1. V dropped 11 bases and J dropped 7; count of bases not matched to a gene: 8. Germline values: CDR1 SEHNR, CDR2 FQNEAQ (reference sequence). CDR3 length: 13 amino acids. CDR3 in DNA: TGTGCCGGAGGACAGGGGCGAAGTGAAAAACTGTTTTTT. It translates to CAGGQGRSEKLFF.

The J gene is TRBJ1-4, the V gene TRBV18; no firm D call. Germline CDR1 KGHSH, CDR2 LQKENI. This CDR3 spans 14 amino acids. The V gene lost 5 bases and the J gene lost 6 bases, with 13 bases spanning the gap. The CDR3 DNA follows: TGTGCCAGCTCATCGACCTTGCCCTATGAAAAACTGTTTTTT. Encoded protein: CASSSTLPYEKLFF.

This chain joins TRBV12-3 or TRBV12-4 and TRBJ1-1; no firm D call. CDR3 length equals 13 residues. Trimming cost V 6 bases and J 0 bases, with 8 bases left between them. CDR3 sequence: CASSLLMNTEAFF. In nucleotides, the CDR3 is TGTGCCAGCAGCTTACTAATGAACACTGAAGCTTTCTTT.

CDR3 protein: CSASVQGYGYTF. DNA of the CDR3: TGCAGTGCATCGGTGCAGGGGTATGGCTACACCTTC. This chain links TRBV20-1 with TRBJ1-2; maybe TRBD1 (6 bases). Trimming took 6 bases from V and 5 from J, leaving 13 bases between them. The CDR3 is made up of 12 amino acids. Germline V gene data show CDR1 as DFQATT and CDR2 as SNEGSKA (reference sequence).